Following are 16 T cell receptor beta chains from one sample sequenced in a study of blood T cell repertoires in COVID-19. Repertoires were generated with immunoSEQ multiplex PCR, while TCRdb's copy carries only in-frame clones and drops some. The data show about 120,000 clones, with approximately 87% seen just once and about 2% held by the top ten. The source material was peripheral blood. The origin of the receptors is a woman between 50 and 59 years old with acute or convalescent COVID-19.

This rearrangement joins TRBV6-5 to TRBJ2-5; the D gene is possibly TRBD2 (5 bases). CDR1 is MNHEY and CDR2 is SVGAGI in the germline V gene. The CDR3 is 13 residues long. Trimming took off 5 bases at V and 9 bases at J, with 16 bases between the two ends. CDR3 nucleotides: TGTGCCAGCAGTCGCGGTCCTTCTAGCCCCCAGTACTTC. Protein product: CASSRGPSSPQYF.

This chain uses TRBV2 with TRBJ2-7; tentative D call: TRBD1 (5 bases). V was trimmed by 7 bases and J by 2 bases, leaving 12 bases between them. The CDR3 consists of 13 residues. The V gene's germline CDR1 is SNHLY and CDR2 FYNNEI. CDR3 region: CASIPDIAYEQYF. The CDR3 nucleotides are TGTGCCAGCATACCGGACATAGCCTACGAGCAGTACTTC.

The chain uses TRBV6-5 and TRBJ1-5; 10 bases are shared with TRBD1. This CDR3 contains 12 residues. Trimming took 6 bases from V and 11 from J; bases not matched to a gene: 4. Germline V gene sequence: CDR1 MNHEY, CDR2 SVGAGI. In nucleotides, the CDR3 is TGTGCCAGCAGATCCGGGACAGGGGCCCAGCATTTT. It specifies CASRSGTGAQHF.

CDR3 in amino acids: CASSLTNPPGDTQYF. The CDR3 DNA sequence: TGTGCCAGCAGTTTAACCAACCCGCCGGGAGATACGCAGTATTTT. The rearrangement uses TRBV27 and TRBJ2-3; D not resolved. The V end lost 2 bases, the J end lost 5 bases, and 14 bases lay between the germline ends. The germline V gene encodes CDR1 MNHEY and CDR2 SMNVEV (reference sequence). The length of the CDR3 is 15 residues.

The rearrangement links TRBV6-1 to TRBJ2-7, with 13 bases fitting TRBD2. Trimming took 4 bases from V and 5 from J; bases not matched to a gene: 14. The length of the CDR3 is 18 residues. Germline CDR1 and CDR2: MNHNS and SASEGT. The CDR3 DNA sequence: TGTGCCAGCAGTGTCGGTCCCGGACTAGCGGGAGTGAGGAACGAGCAGTACTTC. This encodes CASSVGPGLAGVRNEQYF.

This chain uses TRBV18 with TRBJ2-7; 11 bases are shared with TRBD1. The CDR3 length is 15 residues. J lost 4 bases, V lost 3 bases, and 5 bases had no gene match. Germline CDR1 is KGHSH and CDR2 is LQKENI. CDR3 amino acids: CASSPADRGLYEQYF. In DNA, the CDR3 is TGTGCCAGCTCACCTGCGGACAGGGGGCTTTACGAGCAGTACTTC. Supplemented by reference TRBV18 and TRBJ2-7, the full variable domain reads NAGVMQNPRHLVRRRGQEARLRCSPMKGHSHVYWYRQLPEEGLKFMVYLQKENIIDESGMPKERFSAEFPKEGPSILRIQQVVRGDSAAYFCASSPADRGLYEQYFGPGTRLTVT.

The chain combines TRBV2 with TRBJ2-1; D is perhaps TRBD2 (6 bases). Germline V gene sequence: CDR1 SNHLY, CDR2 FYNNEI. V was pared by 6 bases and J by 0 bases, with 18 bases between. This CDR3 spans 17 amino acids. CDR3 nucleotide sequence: TGTGCCAGCAGGGCAGGTCAGGGACTCGACTCCTACAATGAGCAGTTCTTC. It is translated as CASRAGQGLDSYNEQFF.

The CDR3: CASSLGTLGDTQYF. CDR3 coding DNA: TGTGCCAGCAGCTTGGGAACCCTAGGTGATACGCAGTATTTT. The chain links TRBV5-4 to TRBJ2-3; D uncertain. The germline V gene encodes CDR1 SGHNT and CDR2 YYREEE (reference sequence). The V end was cut by 0 bases, the J end by 6 bases, with 11 bases between. The CDR3 covers 14 residues.

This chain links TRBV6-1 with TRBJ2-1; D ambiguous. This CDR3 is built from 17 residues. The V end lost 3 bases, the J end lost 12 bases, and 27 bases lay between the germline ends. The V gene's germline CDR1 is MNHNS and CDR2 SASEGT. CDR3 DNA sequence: TGTGCCAGCAGTGATGATCCGAGAACTGATTTTTCAATGAGGCAGTTCTTC. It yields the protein CASSDDPRTDFSMRQFF.

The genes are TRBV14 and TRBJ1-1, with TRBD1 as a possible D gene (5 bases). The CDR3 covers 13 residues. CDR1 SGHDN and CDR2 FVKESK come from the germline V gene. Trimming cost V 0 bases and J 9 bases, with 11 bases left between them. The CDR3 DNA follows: TGTGCCAGCAGCCAAGACGGTGCAGGGCAAGCTTTCTTT. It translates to CASSQDGAGQAFF.

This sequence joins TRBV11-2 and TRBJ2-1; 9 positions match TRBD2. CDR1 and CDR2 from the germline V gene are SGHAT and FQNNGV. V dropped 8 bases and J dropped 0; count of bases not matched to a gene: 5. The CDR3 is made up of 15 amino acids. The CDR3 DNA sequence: TGTGCCAGCGGGGGGACTAGCCGCTCCTACAATGAGCAGTTCTTC. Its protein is CASGGTSRSYNEQFF.

The DNA for the CDR3 is TGTGCCAGCAGCCTGGGACTAGCGGGGGGTCCAGATACGCAGTATTTT. Its protein product is CASSLGLAGGPDTQYF. The V call is TRBV7-2, the J call TRBJ2-3; 15 nucleotides match TRBD2. CDR3 size: 16 residues. The V gene end was trimmed by 5 bases and the J gene end by 4 bases; junction bases not matched to a gene: 4. Germline lookup yields CDR1 SGHTA and CDR2 FQGNSA.

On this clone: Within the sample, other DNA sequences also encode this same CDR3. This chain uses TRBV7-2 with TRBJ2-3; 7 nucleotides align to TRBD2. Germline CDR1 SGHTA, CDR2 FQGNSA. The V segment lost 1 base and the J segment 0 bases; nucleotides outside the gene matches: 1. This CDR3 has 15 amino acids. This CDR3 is CASSLGSGSTDTQYF. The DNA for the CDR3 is TGTGCCAGCAGCTTAGGTAGCGGGAGCACAGATACGCAGTATTTT.

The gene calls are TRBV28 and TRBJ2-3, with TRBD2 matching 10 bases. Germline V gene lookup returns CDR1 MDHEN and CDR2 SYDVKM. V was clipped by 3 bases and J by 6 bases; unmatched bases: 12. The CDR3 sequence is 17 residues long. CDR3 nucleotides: TGTGCCAGCAGTTTTACCCGCAGCGGGAGGGGCCCCGATACGCAGTATTTT. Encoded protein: CASSFTRSGRGPDTQYF.

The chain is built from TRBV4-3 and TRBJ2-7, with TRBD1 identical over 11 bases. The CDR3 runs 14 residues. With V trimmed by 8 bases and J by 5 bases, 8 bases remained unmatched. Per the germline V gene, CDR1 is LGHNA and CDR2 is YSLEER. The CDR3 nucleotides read TGCGCCAGCGCAACCGGGACAGGGGGTAACGAGCAGTACTTC. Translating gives CASATGTGGNEQYF.

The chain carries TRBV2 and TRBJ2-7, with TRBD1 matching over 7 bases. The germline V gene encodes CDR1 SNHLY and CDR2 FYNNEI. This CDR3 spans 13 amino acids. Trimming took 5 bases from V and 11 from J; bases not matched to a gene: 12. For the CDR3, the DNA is TGTGCCAGCAGTCCGATGACAGGGCCGAATGAGTACTTC. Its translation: CASSPMTGPNEYF.